The 14 T cell receptor beta chains below all came from one sample that was sequenced in a study of siplizumab effects on memory and regulatory T cells. The assay was immunoSEQ multiplex PCR, and TCRdb's table has in-frame clones only and misses some. The top ten hold roughly 0.25% of the sample, which has about 40,000 clones, around 92% seen once. Input material: naive CD4+ T cells sorted from blood. Receptors were obtained from a human donor in good health.

This chain uses TRBV9 with TRBJ2-5; D ambiguous. The ends were cut back, 4 bases at V and 5 bases at J, with 15 bases in the middle. The CDR3 covers 14 residues. Germline CDR1 and CDR2: SGDLS and YYNGEE. CDR3 protein: CASSSTARVETQYF. The CDR3 DNA reads as TGTGCCAGCAGCTCCACAGCACGGGTCGAGACCCAGTACTTC.

DNA for the CDR3: TGTGCCAGCCTTCAAATAGACAAGGGGTGGGCTTTCTTT. Translation gives CASLQIDKGWAFF. The chain joins TRBV28 to TRBJ1-1; D may be TRBD1 (5 bases). Germline V CDR1 and CDR2: MDHEN, SYDVKM. The CDR3 is made up of 13 amino acids. The V end was cut by 8 bases, the J end by 11 bases, with 21 bases between.

The chain employs TRBV1 and TRBJ2-2; the table's D call, TRBD2, was not checked against the DNA. TRBV1 is reported as a pseudogene. This CDR3 has 17 residues. Here the CDR3 reads CTSSHIRTSGKFGELFF. In DNA form, the CDR3 reads TGCACCAGCAGCCACATTCGGACTAGCGGGAAATTCGGGGAGCTGTTTTTT.

The chain couples TRBV19 to TRBJ1-2; the D gene is possibly TRBD1 (6 bases). Germline CDR1 LNHDA, CDR2 SQIVND (reference sequence). V dropped 3 bases and J dropped 4 bases, with 12 bases sitting between them. The CDR3 is 14 amino acids. The CDR3: CASSIAGAGYGYTF. The CDR3 DNA reads as TGTGCCAGTAGTATTGCGGGGGCCGGCTATGGCTACACCTTC.

CDR3 region: CASRSGTGASYEQYF. As DNA, the CDR3 is TGTGCCAGCAGGAGCGGGACAGGGGCCTCCTACGAGCAGTACTTC. The chain couples TRBV6-6 to TRBJ2-7, with 10 bases identical to TRBD1. The CDR3 has 15 amino acids. J was trimmed by 0 bases and V by 6 bases; bases with no gene match: 5. Germline-derived CDR1 and CDR2 are MNHNY and SVGAGI (reference sequence).

The V and J genes are TRBV18 and TRBJ1-1; D unresolved. The germline V gene encodes CDR1 KGHSH and CDR2 LQKENI. V lost 3 bases and J 0 bases, leaving 17 bases between the germline ends. The CDR3 is 17 amino acids. The CDR3 sequence: CASSPFTTGSMNTEAFF. Here the CDR3 DNA reads TGTGCCAGCTCACCCTTTACCACCGGGAGCATGAACACTGAAGCTTTCTTT.

V and J are TRBV19 and TRBJ2-2, with 7 bases aligning to TRBD2. CDR1 LNHDA and CDR2 SQIVND come from the germline V gene (reference sequence). The CDR3 consists of 18 residues. V shed 6 bases and J 2 bases; nucleotides not matched to a gene: 15. CDR3 amino acids: CASRTGTTRFVNTGELFF. Here the CDR3 DNA reads TGTGCCAGTAGAACCGGGACTACCCGTTTTGTTAACACCGGGGAGCTGTTTTTT.

The chain joins TRBV7-2 to TRBJ2-1; no firm D call. Trimming took 2 bases from V and 3 from J, leaving 2 bases between them. The CDR3 covers 12 residues. Per germline, CDR1 SGHTA and CDR2 FQGNSA. The CDR3 sequence is CASSLYYNEQFF. The CDR3 nucleotides are TGTGCCAGCAGCTTATACTACAATGAGCAGTTCTTC.

This chain connects TRBV7-9 to TRBJ1-1; D is undetermined. Germline CDR1 SEHNR, CDR2 FQNEAQ (reference sequence). The CDR3 consists of 13 residues. The ends were cut back, 3 bases at V and 1 base at J, with 6 bases in the middle. The CDR3 DNA is TGTGCCAGCAGCTTTTCGGGGAACACTGAAGCTTTCTTT. Its protein product is CASSFSGNTEAFF. Looking up the rest from reference TRBV7-9 and TRBJ1-1 gives the full variable domain: DTGVSQNPRHKITKRGQNVTFRCDPISEHNRLYWYRQTLGQGPEFLTYFQNEAQLEKSRLLSDRFSAERPKGSFSTLEIQRTEQGDSAMYLCASSFSGNTEAFFGQGTRLTVV.

This clone was picked up one time. The chain joins TRBV6-1 to TRBJ2-1; D gene unclear. Trimming stripped 7 bases from V and 3 bases from J, with 13 bases between. The CDR3 length is 14 residues. Germline loops: CDR1 MNHNS, CDR2 SASEGT. For the CDR3, the DNA is TGTGCCAGCATCCATTCGGGCGGCTACAATGAGCAGTTCTTC. Protein product: CASIHSGGYNEQFF.

This clone was observed a few times. The chain is built from TRBV5-1 and TRBJ2-1, with 12 nucleotides matching TRBD2. The CDR3 is made up of 16 amino acids. The germline gives CDR1 SGHRS, CDR2 YFSETQ. The J segment lost 4 bases and the V segment lost 4 bases, leaving 6 bases of the junction unmatched. CDR3 protein: CASSRLAGAKYNEQFF. DNA for the CDR3: TGCGCCAGCAGCCGACTAGCGGGAGCAAAATACAATGAGCAGTTCTTC.

The chain joins TRBV5-1 to TRBJ2-3, with 7 bases matching TRBD1. This CDR3 has 15 amino acids. Germline CDR1 SGHRS, CDR2 YFSETQ. With V trimmed by 4 bases and J by 0 bases, 5 bases remained unmatched. The CDR3 DNA reads as TGCGCCAGCAGCCCCGGGACAGCTAGCACAGATACGCAGTATTTT. Protein sequence: CASSPGTASTDTQYF.

The chain recombines TRBV10-3 with TRBJ2-3; 7 bases map to TRBD2. Trimming took 8 bases from V and 1 from J; bases not matched to a gene: 3. The germline gives CDR1 ENHRY, CDR2 SYGVKD. This CDR3 region has 13 residues. For the CDR3, the DNA is TGTGCCATCGGGGGGGGAGGCACAGATACGCAGTATTTT. It specifies CAIGGGGTDTQYF.

The chain is built from TRBV6-6 and TRBJ2-5; 10 bases match TRBD1. J was trimmed by 2 bases and V by 6 bases; bases with no gene match: 6. Germline V gives CDR1 MNHNY, CDR2 SVGAGI (reference sequence). The CDR3 is 15 residues long. The CDR3 DNA reads TGTGCCAGCAGGGGACGGACAGGGGGACAAGAGACCCAGTACTTC. It is translated as CASRGRTGGQETQYF.